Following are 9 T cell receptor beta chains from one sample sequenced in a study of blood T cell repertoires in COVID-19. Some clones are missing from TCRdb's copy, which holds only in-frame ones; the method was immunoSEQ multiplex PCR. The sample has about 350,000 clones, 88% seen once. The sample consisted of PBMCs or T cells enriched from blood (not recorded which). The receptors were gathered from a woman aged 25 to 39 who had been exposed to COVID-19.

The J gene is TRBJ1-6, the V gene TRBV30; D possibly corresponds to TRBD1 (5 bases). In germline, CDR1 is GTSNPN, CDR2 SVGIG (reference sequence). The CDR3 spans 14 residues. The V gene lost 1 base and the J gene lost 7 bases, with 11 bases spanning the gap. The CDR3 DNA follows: TGTGCCTGGAGTGGGTCAGGGAGGAATTCACCCCTCCACTTT. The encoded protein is CAWSGSGRNSPLHF.

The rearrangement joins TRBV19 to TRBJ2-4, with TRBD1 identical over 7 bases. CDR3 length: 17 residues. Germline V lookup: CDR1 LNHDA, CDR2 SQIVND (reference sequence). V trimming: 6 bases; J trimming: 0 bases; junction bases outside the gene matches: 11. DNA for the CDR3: TGTGCCAGTAGCCCAAAGACAGGGACCTTAGCCAAAAACATTCAGTACTTC. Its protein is CASSPKTGTLAKNIQYF.

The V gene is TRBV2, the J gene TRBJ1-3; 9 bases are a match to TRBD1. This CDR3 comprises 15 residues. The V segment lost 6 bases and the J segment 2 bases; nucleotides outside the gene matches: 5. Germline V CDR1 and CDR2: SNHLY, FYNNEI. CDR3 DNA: TGTGCCAGCAGGGCGGACAGGGGTCCTGGAAACACCATATATTTT. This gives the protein CASRADRGPGNTIYF.

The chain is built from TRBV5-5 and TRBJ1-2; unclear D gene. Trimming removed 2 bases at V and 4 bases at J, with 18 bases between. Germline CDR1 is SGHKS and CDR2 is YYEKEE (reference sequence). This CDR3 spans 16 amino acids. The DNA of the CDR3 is TGTGCCAGCAGCTTTGTGGAGGAAAACGCATTCTATGGCTACACCTTC. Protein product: CASSFVEENAFYGYTF.

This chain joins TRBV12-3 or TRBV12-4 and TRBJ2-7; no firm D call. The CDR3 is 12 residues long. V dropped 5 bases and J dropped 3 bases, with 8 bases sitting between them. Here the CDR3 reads CASSPRLYEQYF. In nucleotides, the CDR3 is TGTGCCAGCAGTCCGAGGCTCTACGAGCAGTACTTC.

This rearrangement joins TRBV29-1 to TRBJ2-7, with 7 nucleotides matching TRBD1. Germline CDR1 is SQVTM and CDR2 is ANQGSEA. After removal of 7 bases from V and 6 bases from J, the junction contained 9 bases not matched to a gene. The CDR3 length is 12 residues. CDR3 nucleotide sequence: TGCAGCGCTCCGACAGGGTCGGGCGAGCAGTACTTC. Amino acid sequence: CSAPTGSGEQYF.

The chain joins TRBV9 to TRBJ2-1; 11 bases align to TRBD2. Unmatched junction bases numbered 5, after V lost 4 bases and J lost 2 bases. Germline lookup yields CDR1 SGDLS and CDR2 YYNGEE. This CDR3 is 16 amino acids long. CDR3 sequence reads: CASSPGTSGTYNEQFF. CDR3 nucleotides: TGTGCCAGCAGCCCCGGGACTAGCGGCACCTACAATGAGCAGTTCTTC.

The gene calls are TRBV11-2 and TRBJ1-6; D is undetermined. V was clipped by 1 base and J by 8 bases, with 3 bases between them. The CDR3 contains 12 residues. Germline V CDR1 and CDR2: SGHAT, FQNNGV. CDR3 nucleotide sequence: TGTGCCAGCAGCTTAGCTTATTCACCCCTCCACTTT. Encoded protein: CASSLAYSPLHF.

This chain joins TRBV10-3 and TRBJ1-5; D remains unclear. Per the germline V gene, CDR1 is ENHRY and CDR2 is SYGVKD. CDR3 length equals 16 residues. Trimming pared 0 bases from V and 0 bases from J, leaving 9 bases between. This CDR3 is CAISESDWYSNQPQHF. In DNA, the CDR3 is TGTGCCATCAGTGAGTCGGACTGGTATAGCAATCAGCCCCAGCATTTT.